This T cell receptor (beta chain) derives from a study of T-cell reconstitution after alpha-beta-depleted transplantation in children. As it was prepared, the TCRbeta library received unique molecular identifiers. TCRdb processed the PCR reads anew with MiXCR; each CDR3 protein has one entry. The table includes roughly 790,000 distinct CDR3 sequences, around 15% detected once. Findings and limits, study-wide: At the one-year point after transplant, T-cell counts and TCRbeta diversity were found to come mostly from T cells that had been newly produced. Surviving recipient T cells and thymic progenitors accounted for the high day-60 TCRbeta diversity observed in some patients.

The CDR3 has 17 amino acids. The germline gives CDR1 SEHNR, CDR2 FQNEAQ (reference sequence). Trimming took off 1 base at V and 0 bases at J, with 13 bases between the two ends. The sample holds a few counts of this clonotype. Its specificity is not known. The sequence derives from a male patient aged 5 to 17 who had a stem cell transplant for acute lymphoblastic leukemia, so the T cells may come from the graft donor. The V call is TRBV7-9, the J call TRBJ2-1; a possible D gene is TRBD2 (5 bases). Material: PBMCs, mostly from graft donor cells, obtained 360 days after TCRalphabeta/CD19-depleted stem cell transplant. CDR3 sequence reads: CASSLEASRHSYNEQFF. In DNA, the CDR3 is TGTGCCAGCAGCTTAGAAGCTAGCCGTCACTCCTACAATGAGCAGTTCTTC.